This is a list of T cell receptor beta chains from one sample in a study of T-cell reconstitution after alpha-beta-depleted transplantation in children. One entry per CDR3 protein results from TCRdb running MiXCR on the PCR reads. This sample has approximately 130,000 distinct CDR3 sequences; roughly 10% occur once, and the top ten carry nearly 25%. The sequencing used PBMCs, mostly from graft donor cells, collected 180 days after TCRalphabeta/CD19-depleted stem cell transplant. All receptors derive from a girl less than two years old who had a stem cell transplant for combined immunodeficiency, so the T cells may come from the graft donor. The CDR3 runs from the conserved cysteine through the conserved F or W. Each record gives: J gene, D gene, clone size, V gene, CDR3 protein, CDR3 DNA. D genes are given only for firm matches. Clone size is not always given. Where it is, it says once, few, many or a class for expanded clones.

>TRBJ2-4|TRBD1|NA|TRBV5-1
CASSPEQGAGKSRIQYF
TGCGCCAGCAGCCCGGAACAGGGGGCGGGAAAATCGAGGATTCAGTACTTC
>TRBJ2-1|TRBD1|few|TRBV7-3
CASSQGQPYNEQFF
TGTGCCAGCAGCCAGGGACAGCCCTACAATGAGCAGTTCTTC
>TRBJ2-5|NA|NA|TRBV5-1
CASSYQAETQYF
TGCGCCAGCAGTTACCAAGCGGAGACCCAGTACTTC
>TRBJ2-6|NA|few|TRBV11-2
CATRTTGANVLTF
TGTGCCACCAGGACGACGGGGGCCAACGTCCTGACTTTC
>TRBJ1-6|NA|NA|TRBV20-1
CSARRAGRSYNSPLHF
TGCAGTGCTAGGAGGGCAGGCCGCTCCTATAATTCACCCCTCCACTTT
>TRBJ2-1|TRBD2|NA|TRBV5-1
CASSNLPGLAGLNEQFF
TGCGCCAGCAGCAATCTCCCGGGACTAGCGGGCCTCAATGAGCAGTTCTTC
>TRBJ1-3|NA|many|TRBV12-3/TRBV12-4
CASSLREAGNTIYF
TGTGCCAGCAGTTTAAGAGAAGCTGGAAACACCATATATTTT
>TRBJ2-4|NA|NA|TRBV6-5
CASSYPVKDKNIQYF
TGTGCCAGCAGTTACCCAGTAAAGGACAAAAACATTCAGTACTTC
>TRBJ2-7|NA|few|TRBV6-2/TRBV6-3
CASSYNPFVGYEQYF
TGTGCCAGCAGTTACAACCCTTTTGTGGGCTACGAGCAGTACTTC
>TRBJ2-3|NA|NA|TRBV12-3/TRBV12-4
CASSYSTDTQYF
TGTGCCAGCAGTTACAGCACAGATACGCAGTATTTT
>TRBJ1-5|NA|few|TRBV5-1
CASSLDDEQPQHF
TGCGCCAGCAGCTTGGATGACGAGCAGCCCCAGCATTTT
>TRBJ2-2|TRBD1|few|TRBV5-6
CASSFRGTTGELFF
TGTGCCAGCAGCTTCAGGGGGACAACCGGGGAGCTGTTTTTT
>TRBJ2-2|NA|NA|TRBV12-3/TRBV12-4
CASRGSGELFF
TGTGCCAGCAGAGGGTCCGGGGAGCTGTTTTTT
>TRBJ1-2|NA|NA|TRBV4-2
CASSQGGTPGFRGYTF
TGTGCCAGCAGCCAAGGCGGGACCCCGGGGTTCAGAGGCTACACCTTC
>TRBJ2-7|NA|many|TRBV18
CASSPTTNSYEQYF
TGTGCCAGCTCACCGACGACTAACTCCTACGAGCAGTACTTC
>TRBJ2-5|NA|few|TRBV7-2
CASSVLNGGGGGTQYF
TGTGCCAGCAGCGTCCTCAATGGGGGGGGAGGGGGGACCCAGTACTTC
>TRBJ2-3|NA|many|TRBV12-3/TRBV12-4
CASSWGAQWSDTQYF
TGTGCCAGCAGTTGGGGGGCACAGTGGTCAGATACGCAGTATTTT
>TRBJ2-3|TRBD2|NA|TRBV15
CATSRDLAGGADTQYF
TGTGCCACCAGCAGAGATCTAGCGGGGGGAGCAGATACGCAGTATTTT
>TRBJ2-5|NA|once|TRBV10-3
CAISESNLGETQYF
TGTGCCATCAGTGAGTCGAATCTGGGAGAGACCCAGTACTTC
>TRBJ2-7|TRBD2|NA|TRBV10-3
CAISVAGGSQQYF
TGTGCCATCAGTGTGGCGGGAGGAAGCCAGCAGTACTTC
>TRBJ2-7|NA|few|TRBV7-6
CASSPWSASSYEQYF
TGTGCCAGCAGCCCCTGGAGCGCCAGCTCCTACGAGCAGTACTTC
>TRBJ2-7|NA|few|TRBV7-2
CASSLRTGGAHEQYF
TGTGCCAGCAGCCTCCGAACAGGGGGGGCCCACGAGCAGTACTTC
>TRBJ2-1|NA|NA|TRBV29-1
CSVEVQSSYNEQFF
TGCAGCGTTGAGGTCCAAAGCTCCTACAATGAGCAGTTCTTC
>TRBJ2-2|NA|NA|TRBV4-3
CASSQEMGGIGGELFF
TGCGCCAGCAGCCAAGAAATGGGGGGTATTGGCGGGGAGCTGTTTTTT
>TRBJ2-6|NA|NA|TRBV10-3
CAISDPGGANVLTF
TGTGCCATCAGTGATCCGGGGGGGGCCAACGTCCTGACTTTC
>TRBJ2-1|TRBD2|many|TRBV7-2
CASSLDGTSRYNEQFF
TGTGCCAGCAGCTTAGATGGGACTAGCCGTTACAATGAGCAGTTCTTC
>TRBJ2-7|NA|NA|TRBV12-3/TRBV12-4
CASSLLAGVYEQYF
TGTGCCAGCAGTTTACTCGCAGGGGTCTACGAGCAGTACTTC
>TRBJ2-7|NA|NA|TRBV9
CASSVATSDEQYF
TGTGCCAGCAGCGTAGCGACATCCGACGAGCAGTACTTC
>TRBJ2-4|NA|few|TRBV5-6
CASSHHARWENIQYF
TGTGCCAGCAGCCACCATGCGAGGTGGGAAAACATTCAGTACTTC
>TRBJ1-1|NA|NA|TRBV7-9
CASSLRRPSNTEAFF
TGTGCCAGCAGCTTACGAAGACCATCTAACACTGAAGCTTTCTTT
>TRBJ2-5|NA|few|TRBV20-1
CSAKAGTQETQYF
TGCAGTGCTAAAGCCGGGACTCAAGAGACCCAGTACTTC
>TRBJ2-5|NA|NA|TRBV20-1
CSGARAYQETQYF
TGCAGTGGGGCCAGGGCGTACCAAGAGACCCAGTACTTC
>TRBJ1-1|NA|few|TRBV10-3
CAISQTPGMNTEAFF
TGTGCCATCAGTCAGACCCCAGGGATGAACACTGAAGCTTTCTTT
>TRBJ2-5|NA|NA|TRBV25-1
CASSEYGTETQYF
TGTGCCAGCAGTGAATATGGTACAGAGACCCAGTACTTC
>TRBJ1-2|NA|NA|TRBV6-2/TRBV6-3
CASSPGLNYGYTF
TGTGCCAGCAGCCCCGGGCTTAACTATGGCTACACCTTC
>TRBJ2-1|TRBD2|few|TRBV28
CASSKGLAAEQFF
TGTGCCAGCAGTAAGGGACTAGCGGCTGAGCAGTTCTTC
>TRBJ1-1|NA|many|TRBV12-3/TRBV12-4
CASSQVGTEAFF
TGTGCCAGCTCCCAAGTAGGGACTGAAGCTTTCTTT
>TRBJ1-1|NA|NA|TRBV29-1
CSVRLLLMNTEAFF
TGCAGCGTTAGGCTATTGCTTATGAACACTGAAGCTTTCTTT
>TRBJ2-7|NA|NA|TRBV20-1
CSAWDFRYEQYF
TGCAGTGCTTGGGACTTCAGGTACGAGCAGTACTTC
>TRBJ2-7|TRBD1|few|TRBV5-4
CASTLDISDRAGEQYF
TGTGCCAGCACCCTAGACATATCGGACAGGGCGGGCGAGCAGTACTTC